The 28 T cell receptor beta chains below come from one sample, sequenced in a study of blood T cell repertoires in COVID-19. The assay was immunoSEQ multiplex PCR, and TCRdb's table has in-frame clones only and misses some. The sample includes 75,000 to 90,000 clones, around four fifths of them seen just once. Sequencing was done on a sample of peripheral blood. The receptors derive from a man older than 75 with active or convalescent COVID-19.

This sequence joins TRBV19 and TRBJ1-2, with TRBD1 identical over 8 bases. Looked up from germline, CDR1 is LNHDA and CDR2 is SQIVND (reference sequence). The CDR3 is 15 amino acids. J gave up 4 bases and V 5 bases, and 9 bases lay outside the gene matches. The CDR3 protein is CASSPDRGVVYGYTF. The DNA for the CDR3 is TGTGCCAGTAGTCCAGACAGGGGAGTTGTCTATGGCTACACCTTC.

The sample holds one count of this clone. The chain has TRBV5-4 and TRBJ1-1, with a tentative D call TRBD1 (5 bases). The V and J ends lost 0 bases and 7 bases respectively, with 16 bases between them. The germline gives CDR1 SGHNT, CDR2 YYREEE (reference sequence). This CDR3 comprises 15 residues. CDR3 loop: CASSLEGYRGYEAFF. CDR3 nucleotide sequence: TGTGCCAGCAGCTTGGAGGGCTATCGGGGGTATGAAGCTTTCTTT.

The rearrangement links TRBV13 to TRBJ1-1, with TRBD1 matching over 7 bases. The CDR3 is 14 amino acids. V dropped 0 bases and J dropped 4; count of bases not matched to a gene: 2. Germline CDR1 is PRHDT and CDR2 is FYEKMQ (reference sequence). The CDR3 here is CASSLGRGSTEAFF. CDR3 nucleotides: TGTGCCAGCAGCTTAGGCAGGGGGTCCACTGAAGCTTTCTTT.

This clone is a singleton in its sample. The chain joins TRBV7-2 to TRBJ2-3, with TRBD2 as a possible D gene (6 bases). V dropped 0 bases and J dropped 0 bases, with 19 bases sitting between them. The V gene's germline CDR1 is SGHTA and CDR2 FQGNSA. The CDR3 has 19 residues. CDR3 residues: CASSLAVVAVLPSTDTQYF. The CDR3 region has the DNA TGTGCCAGCAGCTTAGCGGTAGTAGCGGTCCTGCCTAGCACAGATACGCAGTATTTT.

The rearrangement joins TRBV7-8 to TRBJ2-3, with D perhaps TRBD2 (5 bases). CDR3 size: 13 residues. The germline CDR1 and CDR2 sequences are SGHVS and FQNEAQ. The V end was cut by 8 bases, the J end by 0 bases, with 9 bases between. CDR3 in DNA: TGTGCCAGCGGGGAGCTCAGCACAGATACGCAGTATTTT. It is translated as CASGELSTDTQYF.

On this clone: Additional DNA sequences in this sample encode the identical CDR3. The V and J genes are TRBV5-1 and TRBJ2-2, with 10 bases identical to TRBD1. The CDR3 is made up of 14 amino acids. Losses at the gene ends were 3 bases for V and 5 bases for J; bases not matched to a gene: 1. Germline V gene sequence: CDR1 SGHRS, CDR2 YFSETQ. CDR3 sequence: CASSWGQGTGELFF. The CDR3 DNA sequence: TGCGCCAGCAGCTGGGGACAGGGGACCGGGGAGCTGTTTTTT.

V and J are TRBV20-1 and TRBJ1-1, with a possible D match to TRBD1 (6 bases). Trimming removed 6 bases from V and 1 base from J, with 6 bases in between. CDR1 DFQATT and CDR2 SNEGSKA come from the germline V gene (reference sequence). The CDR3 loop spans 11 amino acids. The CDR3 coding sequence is TGCAGTGCGACAGGGAACACTGAAGCTTTCTTT. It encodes CSATGNTEAFF.

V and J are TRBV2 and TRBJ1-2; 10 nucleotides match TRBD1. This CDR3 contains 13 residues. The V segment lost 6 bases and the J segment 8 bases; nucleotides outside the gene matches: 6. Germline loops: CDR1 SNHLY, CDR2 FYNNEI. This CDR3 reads CASRGQGPRGYTF. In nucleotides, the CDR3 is TGTGCCAGCAGGGGACAGGGGCCGAGAGGCTACACCTTC.

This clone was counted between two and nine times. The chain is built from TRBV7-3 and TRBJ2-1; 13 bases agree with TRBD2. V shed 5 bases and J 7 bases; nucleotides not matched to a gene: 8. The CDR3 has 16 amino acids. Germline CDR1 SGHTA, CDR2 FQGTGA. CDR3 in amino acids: CASSQIPGLAGNEQFF. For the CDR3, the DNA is TGTGCCAGCAGCCAAATACCGGGACTAGCGGGGAATGAGCAGTTCTTC.

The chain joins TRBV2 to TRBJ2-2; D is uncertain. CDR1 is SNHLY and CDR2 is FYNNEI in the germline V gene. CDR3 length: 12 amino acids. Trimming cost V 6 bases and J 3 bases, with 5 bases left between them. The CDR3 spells CASSLDTGELFF. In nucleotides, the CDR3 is TGTGCCAGCAGCCTCGACACCGGGGAGCTGTTTTTT.

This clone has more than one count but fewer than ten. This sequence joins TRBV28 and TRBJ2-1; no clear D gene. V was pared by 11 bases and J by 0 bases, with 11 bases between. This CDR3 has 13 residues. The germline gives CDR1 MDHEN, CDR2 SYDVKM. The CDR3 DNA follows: TGTGCCGTTAGAAGGAGCTCCTACAATGAGCAGTTCTTC. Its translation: CAVRRSSYNEQFF.

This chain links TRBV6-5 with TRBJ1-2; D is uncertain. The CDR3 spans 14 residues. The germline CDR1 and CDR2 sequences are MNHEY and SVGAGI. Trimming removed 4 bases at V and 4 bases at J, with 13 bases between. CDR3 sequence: CASSLVGESYGYTF. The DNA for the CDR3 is TGTGCCAGCAGTTTGGTGGGCGAAAGCTATGGCTACACCTTC.

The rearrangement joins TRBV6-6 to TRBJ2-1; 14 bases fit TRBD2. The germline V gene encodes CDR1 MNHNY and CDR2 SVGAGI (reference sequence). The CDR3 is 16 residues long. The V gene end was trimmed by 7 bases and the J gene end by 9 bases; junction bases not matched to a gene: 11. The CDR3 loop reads CASNSGRLAGGVEQFF. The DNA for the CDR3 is TGTGCCAGCAATTCCGGTCGACTAGCGGGAGGGGTTGAGCAGTTCTTC.

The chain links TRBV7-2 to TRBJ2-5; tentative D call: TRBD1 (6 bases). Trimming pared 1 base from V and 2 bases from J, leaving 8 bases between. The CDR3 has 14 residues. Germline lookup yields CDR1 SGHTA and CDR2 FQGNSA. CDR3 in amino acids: CASSLGGGQETQYF. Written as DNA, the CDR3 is TGTGCCAGCAGCTTAGGAGGGGGACAAGAGACCCAGTACTTC. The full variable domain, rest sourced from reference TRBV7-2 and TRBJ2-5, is GAGVSQSPSNKVTEKGKDVELRCDPISGHTALYWYRQSLGQGLEFLIYFQGNSAPDKSGLPSDRFSAERTGGSVSTLTIQRTQQEDSAVYLCASSLGGGQETQYFGPGTRLLVL.

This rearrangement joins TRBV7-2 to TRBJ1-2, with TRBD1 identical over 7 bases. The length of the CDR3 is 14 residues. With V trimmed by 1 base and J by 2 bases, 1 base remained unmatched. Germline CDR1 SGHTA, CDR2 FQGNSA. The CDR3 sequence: CASSLGQGNYGYTF. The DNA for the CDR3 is TGTGCCAGCAGCTTAGGACAGGGCAACTATGGCTACACCTTC.

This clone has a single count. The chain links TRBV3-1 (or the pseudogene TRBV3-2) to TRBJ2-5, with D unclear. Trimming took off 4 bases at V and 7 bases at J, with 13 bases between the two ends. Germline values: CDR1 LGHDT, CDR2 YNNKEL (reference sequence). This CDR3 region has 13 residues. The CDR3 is CASSPVRAGTQYF. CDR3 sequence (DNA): TGTGCCAGCAGCCCTGTTCGAGCCGGGACCCAGTACTTC.

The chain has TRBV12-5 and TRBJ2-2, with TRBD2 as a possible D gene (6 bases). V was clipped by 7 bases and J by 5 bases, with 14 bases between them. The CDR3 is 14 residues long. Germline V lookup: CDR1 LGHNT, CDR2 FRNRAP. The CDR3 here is CASVPPSVTGELFF. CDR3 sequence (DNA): TGTGCTAGTGTTCCTCCTAGCGTAACCGGGGAGCTGTTTTTT. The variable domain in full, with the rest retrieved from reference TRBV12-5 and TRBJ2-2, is DARVTQTPRHKVTEMGQEVTMRCQPILGHNTVFWYRQTMMQGLELLAYFRNRAPLDDSGMPKDRFSAEMPDATLATLKIQPSEPRDSAVYFCASVPPSVTGELFFGEGSRLTVL.

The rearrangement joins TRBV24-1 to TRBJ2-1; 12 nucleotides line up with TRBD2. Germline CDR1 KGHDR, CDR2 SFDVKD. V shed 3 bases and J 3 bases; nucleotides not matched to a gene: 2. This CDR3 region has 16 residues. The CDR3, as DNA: TGTGCCACCAGTGATCGGACTAGCGGGGTCTACAATGAGCAGTTCTTC. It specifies CATSDRTSGVYNEQFF.

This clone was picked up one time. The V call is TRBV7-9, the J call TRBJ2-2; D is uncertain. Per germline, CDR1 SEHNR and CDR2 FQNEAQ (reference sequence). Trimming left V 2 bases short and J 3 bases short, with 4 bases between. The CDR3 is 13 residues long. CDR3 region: CASSLLYTGELFF. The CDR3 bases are TGTGCCAGCAGCTTACTCTACACCGGGGAGCTGTTTTTT.

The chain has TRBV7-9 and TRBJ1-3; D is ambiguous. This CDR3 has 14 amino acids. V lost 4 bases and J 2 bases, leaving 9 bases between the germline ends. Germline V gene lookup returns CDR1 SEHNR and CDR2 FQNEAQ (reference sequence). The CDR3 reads CASSYRGTGNTIYF. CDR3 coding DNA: TGTGCCAGCAGCTACCGGGGAACTGGAAACACCATATATTTT.

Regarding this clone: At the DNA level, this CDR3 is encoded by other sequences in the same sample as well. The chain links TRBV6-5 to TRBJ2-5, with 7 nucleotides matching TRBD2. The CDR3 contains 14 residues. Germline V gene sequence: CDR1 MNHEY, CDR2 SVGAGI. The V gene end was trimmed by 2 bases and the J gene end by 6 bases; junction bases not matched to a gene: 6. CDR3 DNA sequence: TGTGCCAGCAGTTACGATGGCGGGAGAAAGACCCAGTACTTC. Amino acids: CASSYDGGRKTQYF.

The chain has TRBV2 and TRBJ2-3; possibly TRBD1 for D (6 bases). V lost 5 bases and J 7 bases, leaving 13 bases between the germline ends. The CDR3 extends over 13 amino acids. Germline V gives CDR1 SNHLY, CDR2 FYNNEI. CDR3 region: CASSLQGTHTQYF. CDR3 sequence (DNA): TGTGCCAGCAGTCTACAGGGAACACATACGCAGTATTTT.

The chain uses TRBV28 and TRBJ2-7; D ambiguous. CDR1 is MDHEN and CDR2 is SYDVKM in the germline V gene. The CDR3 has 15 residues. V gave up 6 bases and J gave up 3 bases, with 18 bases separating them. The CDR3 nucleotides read TGTGCCAGCAGGAGGCCCCGGATTCTGGGCTACGAGCAGTACGTC. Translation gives CASRRPRILGYEQYV.

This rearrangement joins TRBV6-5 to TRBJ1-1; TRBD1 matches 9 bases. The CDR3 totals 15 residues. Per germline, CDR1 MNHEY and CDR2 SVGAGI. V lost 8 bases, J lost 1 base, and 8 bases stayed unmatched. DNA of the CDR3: TGTGCCAGCCTAGATACAGGGGGCTGGAACACTGAAGCTTTCTTT. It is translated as CASLDTGGWNTEAFF.

The CDR3 sequence is CASSSRDSDNQPQHF. Here the CDR3 DNA reads TGTGCCAGCAGCTCTAGGGACAGCGACAATCAGCCCCAGCATTTT. The rearrangement joins TRBV9 to TRBJ1-5, with TRBD1 matching 7 bases. CDR1 is SGDLS, CDR2 YYNGEE, per germline. The CDR3 runs 15 residues. J was trimmed by 3 bases and V by 4 bases; bases with no gene match: 7.

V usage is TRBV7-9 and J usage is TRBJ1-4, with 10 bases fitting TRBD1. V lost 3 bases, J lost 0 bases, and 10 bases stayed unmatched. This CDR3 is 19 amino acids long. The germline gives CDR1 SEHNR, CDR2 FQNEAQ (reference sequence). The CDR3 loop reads CASSFDWTGGRATNEKLFF. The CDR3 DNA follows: TGTGCCAGCAGCTTTGACTGGACAGGGGGTAGAGCAACTAATGAAAAACTGTTTTTT.

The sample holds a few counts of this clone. This CDR3 is CASSQLGRENTEAFF. DNA of the CDR3: TGCGCCAGCAGCCAACTTGGCAGGGAGAACACTGAAGCTTTCTTT. The gene calls are TRBV4-1 and TRBJ1-1; TRBD1 is a possible D gene (5 bases). The length of the CDR3 is 15 residues. V was clipped by 2 bases and J by 1 base, with 11 bases between them. CDR1 and CDR2 from the germline V gene are MGHRA and YSYEKL.

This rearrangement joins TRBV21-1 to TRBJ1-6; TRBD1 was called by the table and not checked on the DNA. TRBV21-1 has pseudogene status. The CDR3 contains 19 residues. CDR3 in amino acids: CASSKRDSAGSGTNSPLHF. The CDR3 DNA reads TGTGCCAGCAGCAAACGGGACAGCGCAGGGAGCGGTACGAATTCACCCCTCCACTTT.